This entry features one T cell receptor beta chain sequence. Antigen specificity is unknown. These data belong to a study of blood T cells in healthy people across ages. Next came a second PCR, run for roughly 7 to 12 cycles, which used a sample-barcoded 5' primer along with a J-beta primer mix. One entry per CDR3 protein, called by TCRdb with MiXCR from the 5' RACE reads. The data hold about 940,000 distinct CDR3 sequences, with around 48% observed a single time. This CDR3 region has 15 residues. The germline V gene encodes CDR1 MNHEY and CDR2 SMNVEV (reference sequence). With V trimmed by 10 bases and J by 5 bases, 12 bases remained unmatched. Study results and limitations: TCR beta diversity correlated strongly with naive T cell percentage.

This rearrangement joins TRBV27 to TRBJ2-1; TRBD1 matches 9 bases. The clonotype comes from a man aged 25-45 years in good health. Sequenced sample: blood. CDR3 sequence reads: CATSLPGQGDNEQFF. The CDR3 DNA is TGTGCCACCTCCCTTCCGGGACAGGGTGACAATGAGCAGTTCTTC.